The TCR beta chain under discussion was sequenced for a study of blood T cell repertoires in COVID-19. From germline, CDR1 is SGHDN and CDR2 FVKESK. Trimming took 5 bases from V and 3 from J; bases not matched to a gene: 3. The CDR3 totals 13 residues. Assay: immunoSEQ multiplex PCR; the TCRdb copy retains only in-frame clones and omits some. Here the sample spans about 71,000 clones, about three quarters being singletons. The genes are TRBV14 and TRBJ1-1; 7 nucleotides match TRBD1. The receptor was isolated from an elderly woman with active or convalescent COVID-19. The sequencing input was peripheral blood. CDR3 protein: CASSYTGDTEAFF. Written as DNA, the CDR3 is TGTGCCAGCAGCTACACAGGGGACACTGAAGCTTTCTTT.